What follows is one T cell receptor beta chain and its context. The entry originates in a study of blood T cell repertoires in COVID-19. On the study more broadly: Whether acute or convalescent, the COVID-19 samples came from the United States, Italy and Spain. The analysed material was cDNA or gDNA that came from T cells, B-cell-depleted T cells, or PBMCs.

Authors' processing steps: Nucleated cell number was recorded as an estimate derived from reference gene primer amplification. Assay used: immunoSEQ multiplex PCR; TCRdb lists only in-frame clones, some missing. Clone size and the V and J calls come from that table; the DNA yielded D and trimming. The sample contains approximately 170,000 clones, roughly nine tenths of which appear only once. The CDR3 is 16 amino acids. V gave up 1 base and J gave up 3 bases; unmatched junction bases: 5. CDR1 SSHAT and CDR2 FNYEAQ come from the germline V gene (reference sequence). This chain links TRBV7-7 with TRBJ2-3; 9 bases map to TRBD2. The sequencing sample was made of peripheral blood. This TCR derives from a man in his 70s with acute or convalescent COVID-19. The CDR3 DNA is TGTGCCAGCAGCTTAGGGCGGGGGGGCGTAACAGATACGCAGTATTTT. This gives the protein CASSLGRGGVTDTQYF.